Given below is one T cell receptor (beta chain) in context. This specimen comes from a study of T cell changes during pregnancy in multiple sclerosis. After removal of 6 bases from V and 4 bases from J, the junction contained 8 bases not matched to a gene. The CDR3 runs to 14 residues. Germline values: CDR1 SEHNR, CDR2 FQNEAQ (reference sequence). Some clones are missing from TCRdb's copy, which holds only in-frame ones; the method was immunoSEQ multiplex PCR. This sample has roughly 69,000 clones; approximately 91% occur once, and the top ten carry more than 1.2%. The TCR was taken from a female donor with multiple sclerosis, enrolled in a pregnancy study. Source: peripheral blood, taken in the third trimester of pregnancy. The chain uses TRBV7-9 and TRBJ1-1; 7 positions match TRBD1. CDR3 sequence (DNA): TGTGCCAGCAGTCCAACAGGGGCTGGCACTGAAGCTTTCTTT. Amino acid sequence: CASSPTGAGTEAFF.